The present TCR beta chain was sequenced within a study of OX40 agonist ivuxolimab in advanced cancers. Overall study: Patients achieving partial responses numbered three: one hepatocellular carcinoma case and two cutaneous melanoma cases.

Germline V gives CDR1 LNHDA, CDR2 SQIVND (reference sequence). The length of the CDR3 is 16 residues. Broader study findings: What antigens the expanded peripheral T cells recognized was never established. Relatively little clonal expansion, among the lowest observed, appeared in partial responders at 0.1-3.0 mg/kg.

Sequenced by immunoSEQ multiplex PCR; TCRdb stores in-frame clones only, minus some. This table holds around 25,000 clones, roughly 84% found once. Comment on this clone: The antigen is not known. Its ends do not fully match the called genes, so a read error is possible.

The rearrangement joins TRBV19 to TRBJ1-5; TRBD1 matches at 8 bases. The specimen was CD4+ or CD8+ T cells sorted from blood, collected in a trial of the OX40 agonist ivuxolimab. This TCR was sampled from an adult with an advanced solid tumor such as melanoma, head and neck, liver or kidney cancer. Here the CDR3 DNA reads TGTGCCAGTACCCTTTCCTCAGGGGGCAGCAGTCAGCCCCAGCATTTT. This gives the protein CASTLSSGGSSQPQHF.